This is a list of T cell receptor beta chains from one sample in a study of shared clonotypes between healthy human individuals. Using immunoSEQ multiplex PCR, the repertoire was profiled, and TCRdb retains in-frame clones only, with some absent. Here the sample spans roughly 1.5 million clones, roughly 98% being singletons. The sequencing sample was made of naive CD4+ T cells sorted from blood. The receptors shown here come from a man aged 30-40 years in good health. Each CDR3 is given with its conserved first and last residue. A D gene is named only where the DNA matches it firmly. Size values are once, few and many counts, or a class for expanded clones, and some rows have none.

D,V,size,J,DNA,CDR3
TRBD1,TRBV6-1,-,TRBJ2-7,TGTGCCAGCGCCCCGGGACAGAGAAACGAGCAGTACTTC,CASAPGQRNEQYF
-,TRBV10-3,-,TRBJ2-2,TGTGCCATCAGTGGGCTAGCGAGAAACACCGGGGAGCTGTTTTTT,CAISGLARNTGELFF
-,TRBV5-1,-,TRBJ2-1,TGCGCCAGCAGCTTATTAGCGGGCGAGGGGGATGAGCAGTTCTTC,CASSLLAGEGDEQFF
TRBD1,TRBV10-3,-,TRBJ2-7,TGTGCCATCAGCTCGGGACAGGGCCTGGACTACGAGCAGTACTTC,CAISSGQGLDYEQYF
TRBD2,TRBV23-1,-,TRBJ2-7,TGCGCCAGCAGTCAATCGGAGGCTAGCGGATACTGTAGCTCCTACGAGCAGTACTTC,CASSQSEASGYCSSYEQYF
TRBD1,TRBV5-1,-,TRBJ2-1,TGCGCCAGCAGCTTGGGGAACAGGGGCGGGTCAAATGAGCAGTTCTTC,CASSLGNRGGSNEQFF
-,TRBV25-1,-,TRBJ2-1,TGTGCCAGCAGTGCACGAAACTACAATGAGCAGTTCTTC,CASSARNYNEQFF
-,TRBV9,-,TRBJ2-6,TGTGCCAGCAGCGTATCGGGGCACGTCCTGACTTTC,CASSVSGHVLTF
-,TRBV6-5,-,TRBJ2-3,TGTGCCAGCAGGGGGCTAGCCACAGATACGCAGTATTTT,CASRGLATDTQYF
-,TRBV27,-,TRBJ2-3,TGTGCCAGCAGTCTAACTCCGGGTAGGGGATGGACAGATACGCAGTATTTT,CASSLTPGRGWTDTQYF
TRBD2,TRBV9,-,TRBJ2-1,TGTGCCAGCAGCGTAGGGGTTGCGGGAGGCGAGCAGTTCTTC,CASSVGVAGGEQFF
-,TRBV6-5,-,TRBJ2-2,TGTGCCAGCAGTTATAGGGAAACCGGGGAGCTGTTTTTT,CASSYRETGELFF
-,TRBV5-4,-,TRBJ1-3,TGTGCCAGCAGCTTGCGGGGAAACACCATATATTTT,CASSLRGNTIYF
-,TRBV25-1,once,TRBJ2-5,TGTGCCAGCAGCGACAAGCCCGGGTACCAAGAGACCCAGTACTTC,CASSDKPGYQETQYF
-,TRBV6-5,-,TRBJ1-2,TGTGCCAGCAGGTCTCTTTTGCGACAGCAGCCTTCAACCTTC,CASRSLLRQQPSTF
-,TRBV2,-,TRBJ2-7,TGTGCCAGCAGTGTGGAAGGAGGCTACGAGCAGTACTTC,CASSVEGGYEQYF
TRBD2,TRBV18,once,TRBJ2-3,TGTGCCAGCTCACCGGGACTAGCGGGAGGCTCGGGAATTAACACAGATACGCAGTATTTT,CASSPGLAGGSGINTDTQYF
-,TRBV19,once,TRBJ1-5,TGTGCCAGTAGTATAGCCCCCCGAAGCAATCAGCCCCAGCATTTT,CASSIAPRSNQPQHF
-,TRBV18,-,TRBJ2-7,TGTGCCAGCTCACCACCCGGGGGAACTTACTCCTACGAGCAGTACTTC,CASSPPGGTYSYEQYF
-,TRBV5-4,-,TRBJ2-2,TGTGCCAGCAGCTATGAGGGGAGGAACACCGGGGAGCTGTTTTTT,CASSYEGRNTGELFF
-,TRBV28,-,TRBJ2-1,TGTGCCAGCAGTTTCGGGGGAAACAATAACAATGAGCAGTTCTTC,CASSFGGNNNNEQFF
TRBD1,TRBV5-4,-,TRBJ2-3,TGCGCCAGCAGCCTCACACAGGGGGCGACGGCTACGCAGTATTTT,CASSLTQGATATQYF